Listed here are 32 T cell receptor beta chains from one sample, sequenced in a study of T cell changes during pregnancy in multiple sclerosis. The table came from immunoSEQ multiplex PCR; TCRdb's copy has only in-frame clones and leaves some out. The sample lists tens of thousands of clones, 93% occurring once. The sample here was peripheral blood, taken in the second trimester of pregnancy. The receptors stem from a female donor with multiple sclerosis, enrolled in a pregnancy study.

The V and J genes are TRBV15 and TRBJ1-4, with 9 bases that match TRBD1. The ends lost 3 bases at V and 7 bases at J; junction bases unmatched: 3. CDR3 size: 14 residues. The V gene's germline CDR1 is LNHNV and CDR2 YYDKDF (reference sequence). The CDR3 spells CATSSRQGGEKLFF. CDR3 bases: TGTGCCACCAGCAGCAGACAGGGGGGTGAAAAACTGTTTTTT.

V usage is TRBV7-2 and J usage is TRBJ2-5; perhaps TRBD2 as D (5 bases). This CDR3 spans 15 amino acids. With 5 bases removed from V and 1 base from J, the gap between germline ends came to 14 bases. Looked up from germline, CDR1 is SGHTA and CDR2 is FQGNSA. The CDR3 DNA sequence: TGTGCCAGCAGCCTAACGGGGAGTACCCAAGAGACCCAGTACTTC. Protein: CASSLTGSTQETQYF. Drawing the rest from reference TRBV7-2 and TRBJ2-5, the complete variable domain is GAGVSQSPSNKVTEKGKDVELRCDPISGHTALYWYRQSLGQGLEFLIYFQGNSAPDKSGLPSDRFSAERTGGSVSTLTIQRTQQEDSAVYLCASSLTGSTQETQYFGPGTRLLVL.

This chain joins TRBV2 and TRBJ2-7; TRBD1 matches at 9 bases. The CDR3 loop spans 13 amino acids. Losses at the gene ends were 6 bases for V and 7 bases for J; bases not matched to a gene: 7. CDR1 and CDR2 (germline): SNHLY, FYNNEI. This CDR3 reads CASRGGQGGEQYF. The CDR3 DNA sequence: TGTGCCAGCAGAGGGGGACAGGGTGGGGAGCAGTACTTC.

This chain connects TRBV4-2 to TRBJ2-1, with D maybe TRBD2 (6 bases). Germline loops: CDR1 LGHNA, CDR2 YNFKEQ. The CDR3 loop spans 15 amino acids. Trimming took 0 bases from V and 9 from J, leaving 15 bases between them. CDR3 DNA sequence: TGTGCCAGCAGCCAAGATACTAGCACCTGGGTTGAGCAGTTCTTC. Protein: CASSQDTSTWVEQFF.

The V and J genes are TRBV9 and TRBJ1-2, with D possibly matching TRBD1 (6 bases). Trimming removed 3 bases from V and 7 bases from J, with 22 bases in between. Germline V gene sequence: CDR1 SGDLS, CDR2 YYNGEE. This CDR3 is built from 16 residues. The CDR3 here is CASSAGGQALGGGYTF. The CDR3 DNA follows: TGTGCCAGCAGCGCGGGGGGGCAGGCGCTCGGTGGTGGCTACACCTTC.

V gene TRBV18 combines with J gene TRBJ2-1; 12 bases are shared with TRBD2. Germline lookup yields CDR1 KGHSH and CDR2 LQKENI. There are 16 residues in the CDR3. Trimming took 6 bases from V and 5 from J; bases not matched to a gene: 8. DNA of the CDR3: TGTGCCAGCTCCCCCTCGACTAGCGGGAGTCACAATGAGCAGTTCTTC. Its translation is CASSPSTSGSHNEQFF.

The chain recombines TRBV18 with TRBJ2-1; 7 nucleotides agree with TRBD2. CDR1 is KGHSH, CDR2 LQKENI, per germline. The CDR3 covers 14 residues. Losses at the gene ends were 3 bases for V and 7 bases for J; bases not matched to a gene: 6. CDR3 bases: TGTGCCAGCTCACCGCTGCGGGAGAGTAATGAGCAGTTCTTC. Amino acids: CASSPLRESNEQFF.

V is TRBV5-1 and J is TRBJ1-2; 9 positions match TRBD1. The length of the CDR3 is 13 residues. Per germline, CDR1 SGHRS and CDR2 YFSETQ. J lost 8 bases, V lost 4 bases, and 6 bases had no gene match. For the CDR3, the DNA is TGCGCCAGCAGCAAAAACAGGGGGCAGGGCTACACCTTC. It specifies CASSKNRGQGYTF.

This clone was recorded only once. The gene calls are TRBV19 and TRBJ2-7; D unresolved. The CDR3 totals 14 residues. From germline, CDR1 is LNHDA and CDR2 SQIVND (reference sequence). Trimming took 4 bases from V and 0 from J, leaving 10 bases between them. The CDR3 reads CASSTPNSSYEQYF. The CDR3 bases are TGTGCCAGTAGTACCCCAAATAGCTCCTACGAGCAGTACTTC.

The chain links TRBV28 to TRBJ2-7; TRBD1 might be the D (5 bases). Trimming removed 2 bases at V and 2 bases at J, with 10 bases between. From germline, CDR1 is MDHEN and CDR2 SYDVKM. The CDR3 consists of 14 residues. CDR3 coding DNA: TGTGCCAGCAGTTTACGACAGCTAGCCTACGAGCAGTACTTC. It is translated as CASSLRQLAYEQYF.

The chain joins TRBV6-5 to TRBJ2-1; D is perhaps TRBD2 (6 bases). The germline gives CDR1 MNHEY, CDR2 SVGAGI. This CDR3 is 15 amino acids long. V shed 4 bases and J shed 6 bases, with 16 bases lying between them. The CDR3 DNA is TGTGCCAGCAGTTCGCCGGGACTCCTCCTCAATGAGCAGTTCTTC. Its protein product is CASSSPGLLLNEQFF.

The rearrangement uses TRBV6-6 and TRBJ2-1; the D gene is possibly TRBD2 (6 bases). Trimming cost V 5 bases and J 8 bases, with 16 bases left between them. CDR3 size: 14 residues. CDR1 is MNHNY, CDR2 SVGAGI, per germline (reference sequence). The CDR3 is CASSLGGARDEQFF. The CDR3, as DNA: TGTGCCAGCAGTCTTGGAGGGGCTAGGGATGAGCAGTTCTTC.

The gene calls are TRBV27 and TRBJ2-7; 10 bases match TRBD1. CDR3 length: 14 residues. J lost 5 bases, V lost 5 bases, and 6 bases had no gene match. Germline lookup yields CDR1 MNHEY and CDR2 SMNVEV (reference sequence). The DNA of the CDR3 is TGTGCCAGCAGTCTACGACAGGGGGCCCACGAGCAGTACTTC. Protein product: CASSLRQGAHEQYF.

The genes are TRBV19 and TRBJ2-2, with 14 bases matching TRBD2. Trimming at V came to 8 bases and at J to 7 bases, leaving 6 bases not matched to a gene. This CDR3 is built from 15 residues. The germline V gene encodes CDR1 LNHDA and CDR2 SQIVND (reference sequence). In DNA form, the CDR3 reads TGTGCCAGTCGAAGGGGACTAGCGGGAGTCGGGGAGCTGTTTTTT. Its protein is CASRRGLAGVGELFF.

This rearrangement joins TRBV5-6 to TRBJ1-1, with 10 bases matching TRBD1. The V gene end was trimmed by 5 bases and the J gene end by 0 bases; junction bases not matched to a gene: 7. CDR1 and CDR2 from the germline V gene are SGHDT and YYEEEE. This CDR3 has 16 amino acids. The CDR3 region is CASSRDRGRVNTEAFF. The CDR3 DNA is TGTGCCAGCAGTAGGGACAGGGGCAGGGTGAACACTGAAGCTTTCTTT. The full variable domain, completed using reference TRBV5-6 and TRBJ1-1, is DAGVTQSPTHLIKTRGQQVTLRCSPKSGHDTVSWYQQALGQGPQFIFQYYEEEERQRGNFPDRFSGHQFPNYSSELNVNALLLGDSALYLCASSRDRGRVNTEAFFGQGTRLTVV.

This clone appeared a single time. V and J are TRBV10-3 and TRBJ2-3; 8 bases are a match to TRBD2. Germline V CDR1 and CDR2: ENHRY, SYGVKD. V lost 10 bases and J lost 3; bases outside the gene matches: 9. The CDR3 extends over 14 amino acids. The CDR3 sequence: CATSRGGRTDTQYF. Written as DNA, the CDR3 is TGTGCCACCTCGAGGGGCGGGAGGACAGATACGCAGTATTTT.

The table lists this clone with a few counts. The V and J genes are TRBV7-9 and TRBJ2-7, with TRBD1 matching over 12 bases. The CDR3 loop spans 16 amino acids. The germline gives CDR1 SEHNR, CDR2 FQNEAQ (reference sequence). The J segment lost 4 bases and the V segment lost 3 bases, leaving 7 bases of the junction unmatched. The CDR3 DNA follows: TGTGCCAGCAGCTTCCTCACGGGACAGGGGGCTTACGAGCAGTACTTC. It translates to CASSFLTGQGAYEQYF.

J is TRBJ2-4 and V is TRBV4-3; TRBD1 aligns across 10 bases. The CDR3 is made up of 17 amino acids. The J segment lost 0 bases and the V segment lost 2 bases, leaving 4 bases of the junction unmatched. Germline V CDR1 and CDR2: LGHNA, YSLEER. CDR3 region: CASSQKGQGKAKNIQYF. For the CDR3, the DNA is TGCGCCAGCAGCCAAAAGGGACAGGGGAAAGCCAAAAACATTCAGTACTTC.

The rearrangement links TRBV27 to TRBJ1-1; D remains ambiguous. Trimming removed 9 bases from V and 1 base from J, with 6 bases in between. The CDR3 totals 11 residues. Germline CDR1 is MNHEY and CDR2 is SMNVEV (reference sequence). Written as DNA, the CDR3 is TGTGCCAGTTACAGGAACACTGAAGCTTTCTTT. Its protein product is CASYRNTEAFF.

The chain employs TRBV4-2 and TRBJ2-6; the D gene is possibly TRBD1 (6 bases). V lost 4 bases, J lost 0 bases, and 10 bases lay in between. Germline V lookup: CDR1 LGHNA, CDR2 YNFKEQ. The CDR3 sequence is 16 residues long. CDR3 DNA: TGTGCCAGCAGCCGGGGGCTGAACTCTGGGGCCAACGTCCTGACTTTC. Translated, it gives CASSRGLNSGANVLTF.

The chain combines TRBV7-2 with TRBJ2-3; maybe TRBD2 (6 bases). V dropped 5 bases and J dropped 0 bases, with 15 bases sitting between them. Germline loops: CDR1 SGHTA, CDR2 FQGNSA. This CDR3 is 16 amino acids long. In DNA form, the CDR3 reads TGTGCCAGCAGCACCCGGCCGGGGACTAGCACAGATACGCAGTATTTT. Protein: CASSTRPGTSTDTQYF.

CDR3 in DNA: TGCGCCAGCAGCTTGGGGGACAGTAATGAAAAACTGTTTTTT. Translating it yields CASSLGDSNEKLFF. The J gene is TRBJ1-4, the V gene TRBV5-1; TRBD1 matches at 7 bases. Germline values: CDR1 SGHRS, CDR2 YFSETQ. The CDR3 loop spans 14 amino acids. Losses at the gene ends were 0 bases for V and 4 bases for J; bases not matched to a gene: 0.

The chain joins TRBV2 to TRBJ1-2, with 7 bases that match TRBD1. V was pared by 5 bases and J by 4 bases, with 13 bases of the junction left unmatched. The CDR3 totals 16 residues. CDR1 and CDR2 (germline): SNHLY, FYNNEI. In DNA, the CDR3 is TGTGCCAGCAGTAAAGAGACAGGGTCCGCGGGCTATGGCTACACCTTC. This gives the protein CASSKETGSAGYGYTF.

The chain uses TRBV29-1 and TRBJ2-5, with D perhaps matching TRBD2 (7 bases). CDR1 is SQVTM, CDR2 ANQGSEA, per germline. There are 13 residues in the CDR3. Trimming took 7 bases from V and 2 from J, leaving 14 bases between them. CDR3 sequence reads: CSAGGQVQETQYF. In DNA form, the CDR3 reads TGCAGCGCCGGGGGGCAGGTTCAAGAGACCCAGTACTTC. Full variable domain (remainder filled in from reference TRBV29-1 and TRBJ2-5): SAVISQKPSRDICQRGTSLTIQCQVDSQVTMMFWYRQQPGQSLTLIATANQGSEATYESGFVIDKFPISRPNLTFSTLTVSNMSPEDSSIYLCSAGGQVQETQYFGPGTRLLVL.

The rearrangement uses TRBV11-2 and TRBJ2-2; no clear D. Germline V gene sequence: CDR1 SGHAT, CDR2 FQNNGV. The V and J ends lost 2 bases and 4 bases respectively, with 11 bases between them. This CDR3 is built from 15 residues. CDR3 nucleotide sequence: TGTGCCAGCAGCTTATGGGCAGCCTCCACCGGGGAGCTGTTTTTT. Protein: CASSLWAASTGELFF.

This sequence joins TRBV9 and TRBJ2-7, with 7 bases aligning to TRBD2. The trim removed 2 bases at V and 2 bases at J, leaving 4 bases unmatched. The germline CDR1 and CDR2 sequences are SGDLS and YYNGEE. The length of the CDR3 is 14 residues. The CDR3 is CASSVSSGAYEQYF. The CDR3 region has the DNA TGTGCCAGCAGCGTTTCTAGCGGTGCCTACGAGCAGTACTTC.

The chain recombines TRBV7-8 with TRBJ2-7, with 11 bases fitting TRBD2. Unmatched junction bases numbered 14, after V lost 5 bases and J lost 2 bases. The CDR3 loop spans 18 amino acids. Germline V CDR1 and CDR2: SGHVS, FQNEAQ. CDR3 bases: TGTGCCAGCAGCCCCCCCGGGACTAGCGGAAGAGAGGCCTACGAGCAGTACTTC. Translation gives CASSPPGTSGREAYEQYF.

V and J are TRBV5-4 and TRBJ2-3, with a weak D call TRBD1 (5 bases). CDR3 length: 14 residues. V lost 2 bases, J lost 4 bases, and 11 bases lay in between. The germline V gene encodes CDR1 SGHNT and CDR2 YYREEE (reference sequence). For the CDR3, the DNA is TGTGCCAGCAGCTTTATAGGGGCAGCAGATACGCAGTATTTT. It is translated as CASSFIGAADTQYF. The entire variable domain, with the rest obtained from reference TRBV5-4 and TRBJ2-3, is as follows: ETGVTQSPTHLIKTRGQQVTLRCSSQSGHNTVSWYQQALGQGPQFIFQYYREEENGRGNFPPRFSGLQFPNYSSELNVNALELDDSALYLCASSFIGAADTQYFGPGTRLTVL.

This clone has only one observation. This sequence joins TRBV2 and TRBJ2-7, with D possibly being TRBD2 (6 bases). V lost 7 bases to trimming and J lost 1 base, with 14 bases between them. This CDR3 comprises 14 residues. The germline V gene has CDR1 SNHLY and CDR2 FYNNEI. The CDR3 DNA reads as TGTGCCAGCAAATCGGGAGAGGTTTCCTACGAGCAGTACTTC. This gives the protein CASKSGEVSYEQYF. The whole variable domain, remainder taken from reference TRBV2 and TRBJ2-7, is EPEVTQTPSHQVTQMGQEVILRCVPISNHLYFYWYRQILGQKVEFLVSFYNNEISEKSEIFDDQFSVERPDGSNFTLKIRSTKLEDSAMYFCASKSGEVSYEQYFGPGTRLTVT.

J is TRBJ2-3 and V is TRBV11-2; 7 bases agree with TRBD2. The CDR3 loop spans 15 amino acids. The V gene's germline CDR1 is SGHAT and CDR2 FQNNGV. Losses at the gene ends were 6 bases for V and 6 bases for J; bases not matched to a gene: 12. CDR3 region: CASSPRTRPHDTQYF. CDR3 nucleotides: TGTGCCAGCAGTCCCAGGACTAGGCCCCATGATACGCAGTATTTT. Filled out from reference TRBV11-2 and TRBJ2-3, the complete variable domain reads EAGVAQSPRYKIIEKRQSVAFWCNPISGHATLYWYQQILGQGPKLLIQFQNNGVVDDSQLPKDRFSAERLKGVDSTLKIQPAKLEDSAVYLCASSPRTRPHDTQYFGPGTRLTVL.

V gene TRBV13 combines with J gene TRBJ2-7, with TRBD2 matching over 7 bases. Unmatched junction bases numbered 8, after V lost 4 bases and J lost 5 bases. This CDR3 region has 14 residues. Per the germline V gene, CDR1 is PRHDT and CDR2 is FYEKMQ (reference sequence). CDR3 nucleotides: TGTGCCAGCAGCTCCCGGGACTACTATCACGAGCAGTACTTC. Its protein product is CASSSRDYYHEQYF.

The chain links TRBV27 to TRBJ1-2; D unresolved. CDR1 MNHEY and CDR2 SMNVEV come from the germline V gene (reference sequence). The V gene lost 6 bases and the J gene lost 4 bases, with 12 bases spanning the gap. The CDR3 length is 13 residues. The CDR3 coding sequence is TGTGCCAGCAGAGGAGGAGGAATCTATGGCTACACCTTC. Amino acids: CASRGGGIYGYTF.